This TCR beta chain was recorded in a study of cytomegalovirus exposure and HLA in healthy donors. Researchers ran the PCR with 60 Vbeta and 13 Jbeta primers. The method was immunoSEQ multiplex PCR; TCRdb's version includes in-frame clones alone and lacks a portion of them. The sample carries some 130,000 clones, around 77% recorded once. The origin of this receptor is a man aged 25-40 years in good health. Sequences were obtained from PBMCs.

CDR3 nucleotide sequence: TGTGCCAGTAGTTACTCGCCGGGACAGAGGAACACTGAAGCTTTCTTT. It encodes CASSYSPGQRNTEAFF. The genes are TRBV19 and TRBJ1-1; 7 nucleotides align to TRBD1. V was clipped by 5 bases and J by 1 base; unmatched bases: 10. Germline lookup yields CDR1 LNHDA and CDR2 SQIVND (reference sequence). The CDR3 runs 16 residues.